These 7 T cell receptor beta chains were all obtained from the same sample, sequenced in a study of cytomegalovirus exposure and HLA in healthy donors. Primers included in the PCR were 60 Vbeta and 13 Jbeta primers. Using immunoSEQ multiplex PCR, the repertoire was profiled, and TCRdb retains in-frame clones only, with some absent. The sample has roughly 90,000 clones, approximately 84% seen once. The sample was PBMCs. Receptor source: a man younger than 35 in good health and CMV-seronegative.

V gene TRBV29-1 combines with J gene TRBJ2-2; TRBD1 matches 9 bases. From germline, CDR1 is SQVTM and CDR2 ANQGSEA. The trim removed 3 bases at V and 5 bases at J, leaving 13 bases unmatched. This CDR3 has 17 amino acids. The CDR3 region is CSVDIGFDRGFTGELFF. Written as DNA, the CDR3 is TGCAGCGTTGATATAGGGTTCGACAGGGGGTTTACCGGGGAGCTGTTTTTT.

The CDR3 DNA reads TGTGCCAGCAGTCATCGACTAGCGGGACCACTCACCCCCTACGAGCAGTACTTC. Its protein product is CASSHRLAGPLTPYEQYF. The chain combines TRBV28 with TRBJ2-7; the match to TRBD2 covers 11 bases. V shed 5 bases and J 2 bases; nucleotides not matched to a gene: 14. The V gene's germline CDR1 is MDHEN and CDR2 SYDVKM. The CDR3 covers 18 residues. The whole variable domain, filled in from reference TRBV28 and TRBJ2-7, reads DVKVTQSSRYLVKRTGEKVFLECVQDMDHENMFWYRQDPGLGLRLIYFSYDVKMKEKGDIPEGYSVSREKKERFSLILESASTNQTSMYLCASSHRLAGPLTPYEQYFGPGTRLTVT.

This clone was counted a single time. The chain combines TRBV6-1 with TRBJ1-2, with a possible D match to TRBD1 (6 bases). Germline assignment: CDR1 MNHNS and CDR2 SASEGT. V was clipped by 1 base and J by 8 bases, with 11 bases between them. The CDR3 has 13 residues. The CDR3 here is CASSEVGRGGYTF. The CDR3 nucleotides read TGTGCCAGCAGTGAAGTAGGGAGGGGGGGCTACACCTTC.

This clone occurred a few times. This CDR3 reads CASKKGTRDNSPLHF. As DNA, the CDR3 is TGTGCCAGCAAGAAAGGAACCAGGGATAATTCACCCCTCCACTTT. The chain combines TRBV6-1 with TRBJ1-6, with D maybe TRBD1 (5 bases). CDR3 length: 15 amino acids. V was clipped by 7 bases and J by 5 bases, with 15 bases between them. Germline assignment: CDR1 MNHNS and CDR2 SASEGT.

V and J are TRBV27 and TRBJ2-7; a weak D match, TRBD1 (6 bases). V lost 5 bases to trimming and J lost 1 base, with 9 bases between them. The CDR3 length is 13 residues. CDR1 and CDR2 from the germline V gene are MNHEY and SMNVEV (reference sequence). CDR3 residues: CASSPGQSYEQYF. The CDR3 DNA follows: TGTGCCAGCAGTCCCGGACAGTCCTACGAGCAGTACTTC.

This sequence joins TRBV9 and TRBJ2-2, with TRBD2 matching 7 bases. CDR3 length: 17 residues. Germline CDR1 and CDR2: SGDLS and YYNGEE. Trimming at V came to 3 bases and at J to 2 bases, leaving 10 bases not matched to a gene. The CDR3: CASSATSVTLNTGELFF. CDR3 nucleotide sequence: TGTGCCAGCAGCGCAACTAGCGTTACTTTAAACACCGGGGAGCTGTTTTTT.

The rearrangement uses TRBV5-6 and TRBJ1-2, with 10 nucleotides matching TRBD1. The germline V gene encodes CDR1 SGHDT and CDR2 YYEEEE. The CDR3 consists of 13 residues. V trimming: 5 bases; J trimming: 8 bases; junction bases outside the gene matches: 6. CDR3 coding DNA: TGTGCCAGCAGGCAGACAGGGGGCAGCGGCTACACCTTC. It yields the protein CASRQTGGSGYTF.